The 21 T cell receptor beta chains below were found in one sample sequenced in a study of T-cell memory formation after mild COVID-19 (dated by TCRdb to the early 2020s). Library prep was done by 5' RACE. The reads were generated on an Illumina NovaSeq 6000. TCRdb ran its own pipeline on the public reads, namely fastp trimming at Q25 and MiXCR clone calling, and kept in-frame beta chains. Every distinct CDR3 protein forms one entry, paired with its most common genes and DNA. This sample gives 410,000 or so distinct CDR3 sequences in total; roughly a quarter of them show up just once. The top ten constitute around 13% of the sample. The sample taken for sequencing was PBMCs or a T cell subset sorted from them (not recorded which). Every receptor here comes from an adult woman who had mild COVID-19 (a few samples of this study predate the infection). The sample titles of this study are shuffled in the database, so cell type and time point are left out; the donor was told from shared clones.

This clonotype has more than one count but fewer than ten. The J gene is TRBJ2-1, the V gene TRBV6-4; 7 nucleotides match TRBD1. This CDR3 spans 16 amino acids. With V trimmed by 0 bases and J by 3 bases, 5 bases remained unmatched. Germline V lookup: CDR1 MRHNA, CDR2 SNTAGT. For the CDR3, the DNA is TGTGCCAGCAGTGACTCCGGGACAGACCTCTACAATGAGCAGTTCTTC. Translating gives CASSDSGTDLYNEQFF.

This clonotype has more than one count but fewer than ten. V usage is TRBV29-1 and J usage is TRBJ2-1; weak D call: TRBD1 (5 bases). Germline-derived CDR1 and CDR2 are SQVTM and ANQGSEA. This CDR3 spans 13 amino acids. Trimming cost V 6 bases and J 8 bases, with 17 bases left between them. CDR3 nucleotide sequence: TGCAGCGTCGTAACCAGGGATATAGATGAGCAGTTCTTC. Protein sequence: CSVVTRDIDEQFF.

The V call is TRBV30, the J call TRBJ1-2, with D maybe TRBD1 (6 bases). V was pared by 6 bases and J by 0 bases, with 14 bases between. Germline loops: CDR1 GTSNPN, CDR2 SVGIG (reference sequence). This CDR3 comprises 14 residues. The CDR3 loop is CACLTGLANYGYTF. The DNA for the CDR3 is TGTGCCTGTCTCACAGGGCTGGCTAACTATGGCTACACCTTC.

The chain combines TRBV12-3 or TRBV12-4 with TRBJ2-7; D tentatively fits TRBD1 or TRBD2 (5 bases each). The CDR3 loop spans 13 amino acids. Trimming removed 4 bases from V and 3 bases from J, with 10 bases in between. CDR3: CASSSLRGYEQYF. The CDR3, as DNA: TGTGCCAGCAGTTCCCTGAGGGGCTACGAGCAGTACTTC.

The V gene is TRBV20-1, the J gene TRBJ1-5; no clear D. The germline CDR1 and CDR2 sequences are DFQATT and SNEGSKA (reference sequence). Trimming took 4 bases from V and 0 from J, leaving 13 bases between them. The CDR3 has 15 amino acids. CDR3 coding DNA: TGCAGTGCTATTTCTCGAATATATAGCAATCAGCCCCAGCATTTT. Amino acid sequence: CSAISRIYSNQPQHF.

This clonotype was detected a few times. The genes are TRBV6-8 and TRBJ2-7, with a tentative D call TRBD1 (5 bases). Germline CDR1 reads MNHGY; CDR2 reads SAAAGT. The CDR3 totals 14 residues. V was clipped by 2 bases and J by 0 bases, with 8 bases between them. CDR3 region: CASSYDSCSYEQYF. The DNA of the CDR3 is TGTGCCAGCAGTTACGACAGTTGCTCCTACGAGCAGTACTTC.

The rearrangement uses TRBV2 and TRBJ2-1; 10 nucleotides line up with TRBD2. This CDR3 has 16 amino acids. Trimming cost V 4 bases and J 4 bases; bases outside gene matches: 7. The germline V gene encodes CDR1 SNHLY and CDR2 FYNNEI. The CDR3 protein is CASSAQLAGMYNEQFF. The CDR3 region has the DNA TGTGCCAGCAGTGCTCAACTAGCGGGGATGTACAATGAGCAGTTCTTC.

This clonotype came up a few times. The rearrangement uses TRBV11-2 and TRBJ1-4; D call uncertain. CDR3 length: 12 amino acids. Deletions cut 1 base from V and 10 bases from J, with 7 bases between. Germline V lookup: CDR1 SGHAT, CDR2 FQNNGV. The CDR3 DNA sequence: TGTGCCAGCAGCTTAGTTGGTGGAAAACTGTTTTTT. Translation gives CASSLVGGKLFF.

In its sample, this clonotype was seen a few times. The chain employs TRBV13 and TRBJ2-1, with 10 bases fitting TRBD2. CDR1 and CDR2 (germline): PRHDT, FYEKMQ (reference sequence). This CDR3 is 15 amino acids long. Losses at the gene ends were 4 bases for V and 7 bases for J; bases not matched to a gene: 7. The CDR3 DNA reads TGTGCCAGCAGCTCAAGCGGGAGGGCCTTGAATGAGCAGTTCTTC. Translated, it gives CASSSSGRALNEQFF.

This clonotype was picked up many times. The chain couples TRBV5-1 to TRBJ2-1; TRBD2 matches at 9 bases. The CDR3 runs to 17 residues. From germline, CDR1 is SGHRS and CDR2 YFSETQ. V lost 0 bases to trimming and J lost 6 bases; unmatched junction nucleotides: 10. The CDR3 DNA sequence: TGCGCCAGCAGCTTGGCCCACCCGGGACTAGCCTCCAATGAGCAGTTCTTC. As protein: CASSLAHPGLASNEQFF.

This sequence joins TRBV12-3 or TRBV12-4 and TRBJ2-7, with unresolved D. This CDR3 has 13 amino acids. Deletions cut 9 bases from V and 0 bases from J, with 12 bases between. The CDR3 bases are TGTGCCAGTTCATATGCCTACTCCTACGAGCAGTACTTC. This gives the protein CASSYAYSYEQYF.

The chain has TRBV29-1 and TRBJ2-7; tentatively, D is TRBD1 or TRBD2 (5 bases each). Germline lookup yields CDR1 SQVTM and CDR2 ANQGSEA. The CDR3 covers 13 residues. With 7 bases removed from V and 2 bases from J, the gap between germline ends came to 15 bases. The CDR3 coding sequence is TGCAGCGCCACCTGGGGGAGTACCTACGAGCAGTACTTC. It is translated as CSATWGSTYEQYF.

About this clonotype itself: The junction departs from the called germline gene at one end, perhaps through a read error. The chain joins TRBV11-2 to TRBJ2-5; 9 positions agree with TRBD2. Germline-derived CDR1 and CDR2 are SGHAT and FQNNGV. The length of the CDR3 is 15 residues. The chain's CDR3 is CASSLAGATGETQYF. CDR3 nucleotides: TGTGCCAGCAGTTTAGCGGGGGCCACCGGGGAGACCCAGTACTTC.

V is TRBV19 and J is TRBJ1-1; D unclear. CDR3 size: 14 residues. Germline V lookup: CDR1 LNHDA, CDR2 SQIVND (reference sequence). Trimming shortened V by 5 bases and J by 6 bases, and 16 bases separated the two germline ends. The CDR3 here is CASSAEGGYPEAFF. The CDR3 nucleotides read TGTGCCAGTAGTGCGGAAGGTGGGTACCCTGAAGCTTTCTTT. Full variable domain (rest looked up from reference TRBV19 and TRBJ1-1): DGGITQSPKYLFRKEGQNVTLSCEQNLNHDAMYWYRQDPGQGLRLIYYSQIVNDFQKGDIAEGYSVSREKKESFPLTVTSAQKNPTAFYLCASSAEGGYPEAFFGQGTRLTVV.

CDR3 region: CASSLGKGASGTEAFF. The CDR3 bases are TGTGCCAGCAGCTTAGGCAAGGGGGCATCGGGCACTGAAGCTTTCTTT. This rearrangement joins TRBV7-6 to TRBJ1-1; the match to TRBD1 covers 7 bases. The CDR3 sequence is 16 residues long. J gave up 4 bases and V 1 base, and 9 bases lay outside the gene matches. The germline CDR1 and CDR2 sequences are SGHVS and FNYEAQ.

Only a few counts were recorded for this clonotype. V is TRBV5-6 and J is TRBJ2-1; TRBD2 matches at 8 bases. Germline V gives CDR1 SGHDT, CDR2 YYEEEE. The V segment lost 2 bases and the J segment 7 bases; nucleotides outside the gene matches: 8. The CDR3 totals 15 residues. Here the CDR3 reads CASSFSPGGRNEQFF. The CDR3 DNA is TGTGCCAGCAGCTTCTCTCCGGGGGGGCGGAATGAGCAGTTCTTC. Full variable domain (outside the CDR3, taken from reference TRBV5-6 and TRBJ2-1): DAGVTQSPTHLIKTRGQQVTLRCSPKSGHDTVSWYQQALGQGPQFIFQYYEEEERQRGNFPDRFSGHQFPNYSSELNVNALLLGDSALYLCASSFSPGGRNEQFFGPGTRLTVL.

This chain connects TRBV15 to TRBJ2-7; D may be TRBD1 or TRBD2 (5 bases each). The CDR3 totals 16 residues. V was cut by 1 base and J by 4 bases, with 17 bases left in between. Germline loops: CDR1 LNHNV, CDR2 YYDKDF (reference sequence). The CDR3 DNA reads as TGTGCCACCAGCAGAGGACGGAGAGGGGTGGAGTACGAGCAGTACTTC. Residues: CATSRGRRGVEYEQYF.

The V and J genes are TRBV20-1 and TRBJ2-5; 13 bases match TRBD2. J lost 0 bases, V lost 3 bases, and 1 base had no gene match. CDR1 and CDR2 from the germline V gene are DFQATT and SNEGSKA (reference sequence). This CDR3 spans 15 amino acids. This CDR3 is CSARGLAGYQETQYF. CDR3 in DNA: TGCAGTGCTAGGGGACTAGCGGGGTACCAAGAGACCCAGTACTTC.

The J gene is TRBJ2-3, the V gene TRBV5-6; D is uncertain. CDR3 length equals 16 residues. V was shortened by 4 bases and J by 3 bases, with 18 bases between the two germline ends. Germline V gives CDR1 SGHDT, CDR2 YYEEEE. Here the CDR3 DNA reads TGTGCCAGCAGCACCGGACCGGCCTTTGGGACAGATACGCAGTATTTT. The encoded protein is CASSTGPAFGTDTQYF. Full variable domain (outside the CDR3, taken from reference TRBV5-6 and TRBJ2-3): DAGVTQSPTHLIKTRGQQVTLRCSPKSGHDTVSWYQQALGQGPQFIFQYYEEEERQRGNFPDRFSGHQFPNYSSELNVNALLLGDSALYLCASSTGPAFGTDTQYFGPGTRLTVL.

The J gene is TRBJ2-2, the V gene TRBV5-1; TRBD2 agrees at 12 bases. Germline lookup yields CDR1 SGHRS and CDR2 YFSETQ. This CDR3 spans 16 amino acids. V lost 5 bases to trimming and J lost 4 bases; unmatched junction nucleotides: 6. In DNA, the CDR3 is TGCGCCAGCAGTATTCCGGGACTAGCGGGCACCGGGGAGCTGTTTTTT. As protein: CASSIPGLAGTGELFF.

This clonotype was seen a few times. The rearrangement uses TRBV6-2 or TRBV6-3 and TRBJ1-5; D remains unclear. The V and J ends lost 1 base and 9 bases respectively, with 7 bases between them. The CDR3 consists of 12 residues. CDR1 MNHEY and CDR2 SVGEGT come from the germline V gene. CDR3 DNA sequence: TGTGCCAGCAGTTACTTTCTGGGGCCCCAGCATTTT. Residues: CASSYFLGPQHF.